Following are 21 T cell receptor beta chains from one sample sequenced in a study of molecular identifiers for immune sequencing clone quantification. TCRdb ran MiXCR on the PCR reads and lists one entry per CDR3 protein. Of 460,000 or so distinct CDR3 sequences in the sample, around 23% were seen once. Specimen: naive CD8+ T cells from blood, with Jurkat cell RNA spiked in. Stated subset: FACS-sorted CD8+CD4-CCR7+CD45RA+ naive T cells. Receptors were obtained from a human donor in good health. Some libraries in this study had Jurkat cell RNA spiked in.

This clonotype has only a few counts. The chain carries TRBV27 and TRBJ2-5; possible D gene TRBD2, 6 bases. Germline CDR1 reads MNHEY; CDR2 reads SMNVEV (reference sequence). This CDR3 spans 13 amino acids. V was clipped by 6 bases and J by 4 bases, with 12 bases between them. The CDR3 protein is CASREGLGETQYF. The CDR3 DNA is TGTGCCAGCAGGGAGGGACTGGGAGAGACCCAGTACTTC.

This clonotype was detected many times. J is TRBJ1-4 and V is TRBV12-3 or TRBV12-4; 8 nucleotides match TRBD1. V lost 5 bases to trimming and J lost 0 bases; unmatched junction nucleotides: 5. The CDR3 is made up of 16 amino acids. DNA for the CDR3: TGTGCCAGCAGTCCGGGACAGGACTCAACTAATGAAAAACTGTTTTTT. Translation gives CASSPGQDSTNEKLFF.

This clonotype was counted at least ten times. This rearrangement joins TRBV6-5 to TRBJ2-7, with D perhaps given as TRBD1 or TRBD2 (5 bases each). Germline V gives CDR1 MNHEY, CDR2 SVGAGI. The V gene lost 0 bases and the J gene lost 2 bases, with 8 bases spanning the gap. The CDR3 is 14 residues long. This CDR3 reads CASSYSRGAYEQYF. The CDR3 nucleotides are TGTGCCAGCAGTTACTCGAGGGGAGCCTACGAGCAGTACTTC.

About this clonotype: This may come from a read error, since a much larger clone is one base off. The rearrangement joins TRBV4-3 to TRBJ2-2; 7 positions agree with TRBD1. Germline loops: CDR1 LGHNA, CDR2 YSLEER. The CDR3 is made up of 16 amino acids. V trimming: 4 bases; J trimming: 1 base; junction bases outside the gene matches: 6. The CDR3 sequence: CASSRAGQVNTGELFF. CDR3 coding DNA: TGCGCCAGCAGCCGAGCCGGACAGGTGAACACCGGGGAGCTGTTTTTT.

The chain combines TRBV25-1 with TRBJ2-1; D call uncertain. Germline values: CDR1 MGHDK, CDR2 SYGVNS. The length of the CDR3 is 12 residues. Trimming took 2 bases from V and 7 from J, leaving 6 bases between them. DNA for the CDR3: TGTGCCAGCAGTGAACACGGGAATGAGCAGTTCTTC. Translating it yields CASSEHGNEQFF.

This clonotype has a count of ten or more. The chain carries TRBV7-2 and TRBJ2-1; D unresolved. CDR1 is SGHTA, CDR2 FQGNSA, per germline. The CDR3 has 15 amino acids. V shed 5 bases and J shed 1 base, with 12 bases lying between them. The CDR3 sequence: CASSKELTSYNEQFF. As DNA, the CDR3 is TGTGCCAGCAGCAAAGAGTTGACGTCCTACAATGAGCAGTTCTTC. The full variable domain, with the rest looked up from reference TRBV7-2 and TRBJ2-1, is GAGVSQSPSNKVTEKGKDVELRCDPISGHTALYWYRQSLGQGLEFLIYFQGNSAPDKSGLPSDRFSAERTGGSVSTLTIQRTQQEDSAVYLCASSKELTSYNEQFFGPGTRLTVL.

This clonotype occurred a few times. The chain has TRBV6-2 or TRBV6-3 and TRBJ2-7; D possibly uses TRBD1 or TRBD2 (5 bases each). This CDR3 spans 14 amino acids. V was shortened by 7 bases and J by 1 base, with 14 bases between the two germline ends. From germline, CDR1 is MNHEY and CDR2 SVGEGT. The CDR3 region is CASTHLGASYEQYF. The CDR3 DNA reads as TGTGCCAGCACCCACCTCGGGGCTTCCTACGAGCAGTACTTC.

Here the CDR3 reads CASSSKGQGVAGELFF. The DNA for the CDR3 is TGTGCCAGCAGCTCGAAGGGACAGGGGGTCGCAGGGGAGCTGTTTTTT. The chain recombines TRBV5-5 with TRBJ2-2; TRBD1 matches 11 bases. V lost 3 bases to trimming and J lost 8 bases; unmatched junction nucleotides: 9. This CDR3 contains 16 residues. The germline V gene has CDR1 SGHKS and CDR2 YYEKEE (reference sequence).

The chain is built from TRBV9 and TRBJ2-4, with D possibly matching TRBD1 (6 bases). This CDR3 is built from 13 residues. Germline CDR1 reads SGDLS; CDR2 reads YYNGEE. The V and J ends lost 3 bases and 11 bases respectively, with 15 bases between them. Here the CDR3 reads CASSDWARGFQYF. CDR3 in DNA: TGTGCCAGCAGCGATTGGGCCAGGGGATTTCAGTACTTC.

CDR3 residues: CASSQVPQGGVGQPQHF. CDR3 nucleotide sequence: TGCGCCAGCAGCCAAGTTCCCCAGGGGGGGGTAGGGCAGCCCCAGCATTTT. This chain connects TRBV4-1 to TRBJ1-5; TRBD1 aligns across 7 bases. The CDR3 loop spans 17 amino acids. The V and J ends lost 1 base and 7 bases, in that order; junction bases with no gene match: 13. The germline CDR1 and CDR2 sequences are MGHRA and YSYEKL.

V is TRBV20-1 and J is TRBJ2-7, with D unresolved. V dropped 3 bases and J dropped 0 bases, with 9 bases sitting between them. From germline, CDR1 is DFQATT and CDR2 SNEGSKA (reference sequence). The CDR3 sequence is 13 residues long. CDR3 amino acids: CSASVLNSYEQYF. Written as DNA, the CDR3 is TGCAGTGCTAGTGTCCTGAACTCCTACGAGCAGTACTTC.

This clonotype was seen a few times. V usage is TRBV6-2 or TRBV6-3 and J usage is TRBJ2-1, with TRBD2 matching over 9 bases. The CDR3 is made up of 17 amino acids. V was pared by 2 bases and J by 7 bases, with 12 bases of the junction left unmatched. The germline gives CDR1 MNHEY, CDR2 SVGEGT. CDR3 protein: CASSYRTSEIGRNEQFF. The CDR3 nucleotides are TGTGCCAGCAGTTACCGGACTAGCGAAATAGGTAGGAATGAGCAGTTCTTC.

In this sample, this clonotype turned up a few times. The chain joins TRBV7-2 to TRBJ1-2; D is perhaps TRBD1 (5 bases). V lost 5 bases, J lost 5 bases, and 18 bases lay in between. The CDR3 is made up of 15 amino acids. Germline loops: CDR1 SGHTA, CDR2 FQGNSA. The CDR3 sequence: CASSQTVNGWYGYTF. The CDR3 nucleotides are TGTGCCAGCAGCCAGACAGTAAACGGTTGGTATGGCTACACCTTC.

V and J are TRBV18 and TRBJ2-2; 9 bases align to TRBD2. Losses at the gene ends were 3 bases for V and 0 bases for J; bases not matched to a gene: 5. The length of the CDR3 is 17 residues. The germline V gene encodes CDR1 KGHSH and CDR2 LQKENI. The CDR3 nucleotides read TGTGCCAGCTCACCGTCCCTAGCGGGGCCGAACACCGGGGAGCTGTTTTTT. As protein: CASSPSLAGPNTGELFF.

In the case of this clonotype: A much larger clone differs by one base, so this may be a read error. The gene calls are TRBV7-9 and TRBJ1-1; D may be TRBD1 (5 bases). There are 13 residues in the CDR3. Germline V CDR1 and CDR2: SEHNR, FQNEAQ (reference sequence). Trimming took 4 bases from V and 7 from J, leaving 13 bases between them. CDR3 DNA: TGTGCCAGCAGCTACGGGACCGCCCATGAAGCTTTCTTT. Its translation: CASSYGTAHEAFF.

Of note for this clonotype: A single base separates this from a much larger clone, so it may be a read error. V is TRBV29-1 and J is TRBJ1-1; D gene ambiguous. Germline V gene data show CDR1 as SQVTM and CDR2 as ANQGSEA. The CDR3 length is 11 residues. The CDR3 nucleotides are TGCGGGGTGGTGGTGAACGCTGAAGCTTTCTTT. Translation: CGVVVNAEAFF.

This clonotype came up a few times. V and J are TRBV6-2 or TRBV6-3 and TRBJ2-3; a weak D match, TRBD1 (5 bases). The V end was cut by 0 bases, the J end by 3 bases, with 13 bases between. Looked up from germline, CDR1 is MNHEY and CDR2 is SVGEGT. The CDR3 sequence is 16 residues long. This CDR3 is CASSYSDSDPTDTQYF. Written as DNA, the CDR3 is TGTGCCAGCAGTTACTCTGACAGCGACCCGACAGATACGCAGTATTTT.

The sample holds one count of this clonotype. The junction and the germline gene differ at one end; a read error may be behind it. The J gene is TRBJ2-7, the V gene TRBV5-3; 7 bases fit TRBD2. Being an ORF, TRBV5-3 has a function that is uncertain. The CDR3 runs to 17 residues. The CDR3 spells CASSLVLGEGRLREQYF. CDR3 DNA sequence: TGTGCCAGCAGCTTGGTCTTGGGGGAGGGCCGTCTTCGGGAGCAGTACTTC.

Worth noting for this clonotype: This could be a read error, since a much larger clone is one nucleotide away. The chain uses TRBV7-9 and TRBJ2-3, with unresolved D. The CDR3 runs 13 residues. Looked up from germline, CDR1 is SEHNR and CDR2 is FQNEAQ (reference sequence). The CDR3 DNA follows: TGTGCCAGCAGCCAAATCCACACATATACGCAGTATTTT. It is translated as CASSQIHTYTQYF.

This sequence joins TRBV11-2 and TRBJ2-7; TRBD2 agrees at 9 bases. Looked up from germline, CDR1 is SGHAT and CDR2 is FQNNGV. V lost 1 base, J lost 1 base, and 14 bases stayed unmatched. CDR3 length equals 19 residues. The CDR3 protein is CASSLGPFGREGLSYEQYF. The CDR3 coding sequence is TGTGCCAGCAGCTTAGGGCCCTTCGGGCGGGAGGGCCTTTCCTACGAGCAGTACTTC.

On this clonotype itself: This could be a read error, since a much larger clone is one nucleotide away. This chain joins TRBV5-1 and TRBJ1-1; 7 bases are shared with TRBD1. This CDR3 contains 12 residues. Germline CDR1 SGHRS, CDR2 YFSETQ. The CDR3 spells CASSFTGEEDFF. The CDR3 DNA reads as TGCGCCAGCAGCTTTACAGGGGAGGAAGATTTCTTT.